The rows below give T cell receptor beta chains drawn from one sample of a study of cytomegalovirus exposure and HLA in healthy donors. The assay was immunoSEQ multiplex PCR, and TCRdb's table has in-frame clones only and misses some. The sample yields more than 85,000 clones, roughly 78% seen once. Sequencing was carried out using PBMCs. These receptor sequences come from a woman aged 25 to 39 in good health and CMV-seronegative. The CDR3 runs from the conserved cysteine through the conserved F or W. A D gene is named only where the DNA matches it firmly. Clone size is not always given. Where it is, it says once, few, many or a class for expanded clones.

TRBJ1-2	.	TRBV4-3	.	TGCGCCAGCAGCCCTCAAACAGGGTTGAATAACTATGGCTACACCTTC	CASSPQTGLNNYGYTF
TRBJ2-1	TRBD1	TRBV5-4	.	TGTGCCAGCAGCCGGACAGGGAGCTCCTACAATGAGCAGTTCTTC	CASSRTGSSYNEQFF
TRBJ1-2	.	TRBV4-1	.	TGCGCCAGCAGCCAAGATCTGCGGGGCGGCTACACCTTC	CASSQDLRGGYTF
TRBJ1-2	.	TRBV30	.	TGTGCCTGGACCGGACAAGGGAACTATGGCTACACCTTC	CAWTGQGNYGYTF
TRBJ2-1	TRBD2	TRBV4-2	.	TGTGCCAGCAGCCAAATGGGACTAGCGGGAGGGGGAGAGCAGTTCTTC	CASSQMGLAGGGEQFF
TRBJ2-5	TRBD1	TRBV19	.	TGTGCCAGTAGTGACAGGGGGCTTGAGACCCAGTACTTC	CASSDRGLETQYF
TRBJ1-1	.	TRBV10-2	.	TGCGCCAGCAGTGAGCCTGGTGTCGGCGGGACTGAAGCTTTCTTT	CASSEPGVGGTEAFF
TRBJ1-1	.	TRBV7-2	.	TGTGCCAGCAGCTTAGGCCAGGGACTGGGGGCTGAAGCTTTCTTT	CASSLGQGLGAEAFF
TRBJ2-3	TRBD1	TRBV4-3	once	TGCGCCAGCAGCCAAGGGGGACAGCCTAGAGACGAGGATACGCAGTATTTT	CASSQGGQPRDEDTQYF
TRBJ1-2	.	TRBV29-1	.	TGCAGCGTTGCGCACAGCCTCTATGGCTACACCTTC	CSVAHSLYGYTF
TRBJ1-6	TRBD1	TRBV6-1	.	TGTGCCAGCGGACAGGGCCCCAATTCACCCCTCCACTTT	CASGQGPNSPLHF
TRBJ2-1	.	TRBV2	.	TGTGCCAGCAGTACTAACAGGTTTAGCTCCTACAATGAGCAGTTCTTC	CASSTNRFSSYNEQFF
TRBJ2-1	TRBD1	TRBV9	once	TGTGCCAGCAGCGGCCGGGACAGGTCCTACAATGAGCAGTTCTTC	CASSGRDRSYNEQFF
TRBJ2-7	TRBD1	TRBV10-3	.	TGTGCCATCAGTGAGCCCGGGACAGGGAGCTCCTACGAGCAGTACTTC	CAISEPGTGSSYEQYF
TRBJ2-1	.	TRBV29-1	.	TGCAGCGGACACTTGAGCAGGGGCAATGAGCAGTTCTTC	CSGHLSRGNEQFF
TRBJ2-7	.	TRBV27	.	TGTGCCAGCAAAGACACGCTATCCTACGAGCAGTACTTC	CASKDTLSYEQYF
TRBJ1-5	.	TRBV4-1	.	TGCGCCAGCAGCCAAGTGGGGACTGGGCAGCCCCAGCATTTT	CASSQVGTGQPQHF
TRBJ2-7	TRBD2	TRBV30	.	TGTGCCTGCGGGACTAACTACGAGCAGTACTTC	CACGTNYEQYF
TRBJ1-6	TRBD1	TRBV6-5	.	TGTGCCAGCAGTTGGGAGGCCGGGACAGGGGCTTCACCCCTCCACTTT	CASSWEAGTGASPLHF
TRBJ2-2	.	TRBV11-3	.	TGTGCCAGCAGCCCCGCCCGGAGGGACACCGGGGAGCTGTTTTTT	CASSPARRDTGELFF
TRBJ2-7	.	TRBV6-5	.	TGTGCCAGCAGTTACTCGGGGGGGGCGGGGGTCCACGAGCAGTACTTC	CASSYSGGAGVHEQYF
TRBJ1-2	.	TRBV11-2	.	TGTGCCAGCAGCACAATCATGGACAGAAATGATGGCTACACCTTC	CASSTIMDRNDGYTF